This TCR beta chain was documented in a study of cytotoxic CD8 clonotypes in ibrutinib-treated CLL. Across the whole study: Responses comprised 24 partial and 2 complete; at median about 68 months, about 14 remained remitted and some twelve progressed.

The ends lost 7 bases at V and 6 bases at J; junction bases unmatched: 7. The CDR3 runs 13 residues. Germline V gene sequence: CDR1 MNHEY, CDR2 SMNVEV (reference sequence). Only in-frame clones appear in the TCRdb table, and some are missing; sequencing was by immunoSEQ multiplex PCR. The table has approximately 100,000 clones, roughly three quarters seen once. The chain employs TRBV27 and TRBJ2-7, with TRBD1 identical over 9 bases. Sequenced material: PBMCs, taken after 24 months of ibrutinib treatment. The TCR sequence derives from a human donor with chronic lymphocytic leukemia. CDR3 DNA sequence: TGTGCCAGCACCTTCGACAGGGGGTTCGAGCAGTACTTC. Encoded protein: CASTFDRGFEQYF.